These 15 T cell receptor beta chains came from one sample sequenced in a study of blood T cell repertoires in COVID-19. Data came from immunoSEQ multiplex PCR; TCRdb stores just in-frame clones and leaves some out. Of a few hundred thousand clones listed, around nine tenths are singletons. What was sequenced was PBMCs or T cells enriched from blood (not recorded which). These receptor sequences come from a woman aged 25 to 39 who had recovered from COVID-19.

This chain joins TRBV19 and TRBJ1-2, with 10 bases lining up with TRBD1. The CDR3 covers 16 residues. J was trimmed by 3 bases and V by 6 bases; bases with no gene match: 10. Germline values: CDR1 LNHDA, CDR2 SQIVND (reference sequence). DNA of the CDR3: TGTGCCAGTAGCCCGATCCTGGGACAGGGGCACTATGGCTACACCTTC. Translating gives CASSPILGQGHYGYTF.

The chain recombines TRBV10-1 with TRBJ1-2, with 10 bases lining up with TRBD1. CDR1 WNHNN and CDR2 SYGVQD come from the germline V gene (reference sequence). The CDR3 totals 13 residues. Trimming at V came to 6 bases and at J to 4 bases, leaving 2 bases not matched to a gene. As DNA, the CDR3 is TGCGCCAGCAGCCGGGACAGGGGCTATGGCTACACCTTC. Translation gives CASSRDRGYGYTF.

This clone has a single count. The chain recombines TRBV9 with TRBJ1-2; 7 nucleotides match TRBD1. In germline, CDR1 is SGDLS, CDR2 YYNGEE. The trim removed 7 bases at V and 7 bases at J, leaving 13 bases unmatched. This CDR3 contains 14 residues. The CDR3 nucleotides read TGTGCCAGCTCGAAACCGGGACAGATGGGTGGCTACACCTTC. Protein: CASSKPGQMGGYTF.

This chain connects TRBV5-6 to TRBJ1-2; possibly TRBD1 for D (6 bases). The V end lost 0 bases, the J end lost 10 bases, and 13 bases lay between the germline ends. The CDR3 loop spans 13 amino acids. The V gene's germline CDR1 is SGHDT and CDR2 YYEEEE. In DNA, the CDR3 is TGTGCCAGCAGCTTGGCGGGCGGGGGCGACTACACCTTC. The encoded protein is CASSLAGGGDYTF.

The CDR3 region has the DNA TGTGCCAGCACCCCTGCTAGCGGGGCTCCCTACGAGCAGTACTTC. Protein product: CASTPASGAPYEQYF. V and J are TRBV6-5 and TRBJ2-7; 9 nucleotides match TRBD2. This CDR3 has 15 amino acids. Germline values: CDR1 MNHEY, CDR2 SVGAGI. The ends lost 7 bases at V and 2 bases at J; junction bases unmatched: 9.

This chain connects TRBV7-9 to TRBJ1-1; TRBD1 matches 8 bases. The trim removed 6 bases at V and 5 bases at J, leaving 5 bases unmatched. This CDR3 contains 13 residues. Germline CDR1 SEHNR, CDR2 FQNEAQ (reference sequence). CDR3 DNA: TGTGCCAGCAGAGTACAGGGGGGTACTGAAGCTTTCTTT. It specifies CASRVQGGTEAFF.

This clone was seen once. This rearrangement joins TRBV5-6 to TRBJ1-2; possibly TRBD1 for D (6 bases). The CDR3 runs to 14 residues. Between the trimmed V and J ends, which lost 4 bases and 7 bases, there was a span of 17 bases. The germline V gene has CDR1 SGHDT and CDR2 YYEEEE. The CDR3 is CASSGSTGPGGYTF. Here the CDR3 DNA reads TGTGCCAGCAGCGGATCTACAGGGCCCGGTGGCTACACCTTC.

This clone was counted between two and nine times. CDR3 DNA sequence: TGCAGTGCTAGTCTGGGCGGGGCCACGTCCTACGAGCAGTACTTC. It codes for CSASLGGATSYEQYF. The chain combines TRBV20-1 with TRBJ2-7, with D tentatively TRBD2 (6 bases). Trimming cost V 3 bases and J 1 base, with 16 bases left between them. The CDR3 has 15 amino acids. Germline values: CDR1 DFQATT, CDR2 SNEGSKA (reference sequence).

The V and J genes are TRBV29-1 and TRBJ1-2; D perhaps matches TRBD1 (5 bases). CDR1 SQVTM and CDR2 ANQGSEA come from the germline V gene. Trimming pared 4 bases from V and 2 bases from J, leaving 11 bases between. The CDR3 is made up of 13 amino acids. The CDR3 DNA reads TGCAGCGTTGGGGGCACTTCAAACTATGGCTACACCTTC. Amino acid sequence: CSVGGTSNYGYTF.

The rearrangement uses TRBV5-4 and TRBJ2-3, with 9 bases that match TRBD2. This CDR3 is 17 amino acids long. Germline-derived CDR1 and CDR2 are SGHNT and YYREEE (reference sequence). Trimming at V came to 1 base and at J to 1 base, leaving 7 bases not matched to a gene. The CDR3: CASSLLGSGGGTDTQYF. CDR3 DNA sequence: TGTGCCAGCAGCTTGTTAGGTAGCGGGGGAGGCACAGATACGCAGTATTTT.

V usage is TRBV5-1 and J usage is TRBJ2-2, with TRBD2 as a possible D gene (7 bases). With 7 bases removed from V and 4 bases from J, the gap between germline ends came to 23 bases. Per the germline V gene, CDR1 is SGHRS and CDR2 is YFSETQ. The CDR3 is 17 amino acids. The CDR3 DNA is TGCGCCAGCTCAGGGGATACCCAGGGAGGGGCCACCGGGGAGCTGTTTTTT. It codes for CASSGDTQGGATGELFF.

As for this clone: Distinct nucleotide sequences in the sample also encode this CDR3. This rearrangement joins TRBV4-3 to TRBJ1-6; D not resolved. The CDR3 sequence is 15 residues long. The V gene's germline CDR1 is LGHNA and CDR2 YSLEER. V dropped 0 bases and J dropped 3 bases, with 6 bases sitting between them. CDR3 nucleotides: TGCGCCAGCAGCCAAGAACAGAGCTATAATTCACCCCTCCACTTT. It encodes CASSQEQSYNSPLHF.

The CDR3 sequence is CASGNRGLEEKLFF. The CDR3 nucleotides are TGTGCCAGCGGAAACAGGGGGCTGGAAGAAAAACTGTTTTTT. The J gene is TRBJ1-4, the V gene TRBV27; 9 positions agree with TRBD1. Germline CDR1 is MNHEY and CDR2 is SMNVEV (reference sequence). The CDR3 loop spans 14 amino acids. J gave up 8 bases and V 8 bases, and 9 bases lay outside the gene matches.

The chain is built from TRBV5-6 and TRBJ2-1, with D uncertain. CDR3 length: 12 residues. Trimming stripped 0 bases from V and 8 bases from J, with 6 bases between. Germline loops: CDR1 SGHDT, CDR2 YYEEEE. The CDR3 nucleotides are TGTGCCAGCAGCTTGGTTCCCGATGAGCAGTTCTTC. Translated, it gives CASSLVPDEQFF.

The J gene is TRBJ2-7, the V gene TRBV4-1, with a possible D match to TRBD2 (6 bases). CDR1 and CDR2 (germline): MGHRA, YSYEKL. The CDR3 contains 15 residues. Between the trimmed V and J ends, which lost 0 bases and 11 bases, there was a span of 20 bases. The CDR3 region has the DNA TGCGCCAGCAGCCAAGATGAACGGGGGTCCCTTTTGGAGTACTTC. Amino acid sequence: CASSQDERGSLLEYF.